The 18 T cell receptor beta chains presented below share a single source sample, sequenced in a study of blood T cells in healthy people across ages. Alongside a J-beta primer mix, a sample-barcoded 5' primer served in a second PCR lasting about 7 to 11 cycles. Each CDR3 protein is one row after TCRdb ran MiXCR on the 5' RACE reads. The repertoire holds hundreds of thousands of distinct CDR3 sequences, 46% seen once, with around a sixth in the top ten. The sequenced sample was blood. These receptors were taken from a man older than 75 in good health.

This clonotype occurred a few times. This rearrangement joins TRBV7-6 to TRBJ1-5, with D unclear. The V gene lost 5 bases and the J gene lost 0 bases, with 11 bases spanning the gap. Germline V gene data show CDR1 as SGHVS and CDR2 as FNYEAQ. CDR3 length equals 15 residues. The CDR3, as DNA: TGTGCCAGCAGCCCCTACGAGGGTAGCAATCAGCCCCAGCATTTT. Translation: CASSPYEGSNQPQHF.

This clonotype was counted at least ten times. V and J are TRBV20-1 and TRBJ2-5; 10 nucleotides align to TRBD2. Germline assignment: CDR1 DFQATT and CDR2 SNEGSKA (reference sequence). V was clipped by 5 bases and J by 2 bases; unmatched bases: 5. The CDR3 has 14 amino acids. The CDR3: CSALAGGGQETQYF. The DNA for the CDR3 is TGCAGTGCTTTAGCGGGAGGAGGACAAGAGACCCAGTACTTC.

A few counts support this clonotype. V and J are TRBV4-3 and TRBJ2-3; a possible D gene is TRBD2 (6 bases). In germline, CDR1 is LGHNA, CDR2 YSLEER. Trimming took 0 bases from V and 6 from J, leaving 13 bases between them. CDR3 length equals 15 residues. CDR3 in amino acids: CASSQDPGSSDTQYF. CDR3 sequence (DNA): TGCGCCAGCAGCCAAGATCCCGGGAGCTCGGATACGCAGTATTTT.

This clonotype turned up a few times. The chain is built from TRBV6-5 and TRBJ2-2; D call uncertain. The V end lost 3 bases, the J end lost 6 bases, and 11 bases lay between the germline ends. Germline V gene data show CDR1 as MNHEY and CDR2 as SVGAGI. The length of the CDR3 is 14 residues. The CDR3 nucleotides read TGTGCCAGCAGTTATTACAGAGCCGCCGGGGAGCTGTTTTTT. Translation gives CASSYYRAAGELFF.

This chain links TRBV25-1 with TRBJ1-2; a weak D match, TRBD1 (5 bases). Germline assignment: CDR1 MGHDK and CDR2 SYGVNS. The CDR3 sequence is 14 residues long. The germline V and J ends were trimmed by 2 bases and 4 bases, with 11 bases remaining between them. CDR3 nucleotides: TGTGCCAGCAGTGAAGAGATAGGGGCCTATGGCTACACCTTC. Translated, it gives CASSEEIGAYGYTF.

For this clonotype: This may be a read error: a much more frequent sequence differs by one nucleotide. The chain uses TRBV5-4 and TRBJ2-1; possibly TRBD2 for D (6 bases). Gene TRBJ2-7 matches the end of the DNA better, so the J call may be wrong. The length of the CDR3 is 16 residues. The germline V gene has CDR1 SGHNT and CDR2 YYREEE (reference sequence). CDR3 sequence reads: CASSLVGGSSYNEQYF. The DNA for the CDR3 is TGTGCCAGCAGCTTGGTCGGGGGAAGCTCCTACAATGAGCAGTACTTC.

This clonotype was counted at least ten times. The chain is built from TRBV5-1 and TRBJ1-1; D is ambiguous. There are 14 residues in the CDR3. The V and J ends lost 0 bases and 4 bases respectively, with 10 bases between them. The V gene's germline CDR1 is SGHRS and CDR2 YFSETQ. CDR3 sequence: CASSLASPPTEAFF. DNA for the CDR3: TGCGCCAGCAGCTTGGCCAGTCCCCCCACTGAAGCTTTCTTT.

The chain employs TRBV9 and TRBJ2-7; D may be TRBD2 (5 bases). Germline V gives CDR1 SGDLS, CDR2 YYNGEE. The ends were cut back, 4 bases at V and 5 bases at J, with 22 bases in the middle. CDR3 length: 16 residues. CDR3 protein: CASSPFSGLQRDEQYF. For the CDR3, the DNA is TGTGCCAGCAGCCCATTCTCCGGGCTGCAGAGGGACGAGCAGTACTTC.

The chain carries TRBV15 and TRBJ2-7; the match to TRBD1 covers 7 bases. Trimming took 2 bases from V and 1 from J; bases not matched to a gene: 2. CDR3 length: 14 residues. CDR1 is LNHNV, CDR2 YYDKDF, per germline (reference sequence). The CDR3 protein is CATSRPTGSYEQYF. In nucleotides, the CDR3 is TGTGCCACCAGCAGACCGACAGGGTCCTACGAGCAGTACTTC.

The sample holds a few counts of this clonotype. The V gene is TRBV7-6, the J gene TRBJ2-7; weak D call: TRBD1 (6 bases). V lost 0 bases, J lost 1 base, and 10 bases lay in between. Germline CDR1 reads SGHVS; CDR2 reads FNYEAQ. This CDR3 has 15 amino acids. This CDR3 is CASSLAITGSYEQYF. The CDR3 DNA reads as TGTGCCAGCAGCTTAGCTATTACAGGGTCCTACGAGCAGTACTTC.

The table lists this clonotype with a few counts. The chain recombines TRBV28 with TRBJ2-7; 11 positions agree with TRBD1. V shed 7 bases, J shed 6 bases, and the junction held 11 bases outside the gene matches. This CDR3 has 15 amino acids. CDR1 is MDHEN and CDR2 is SYDVKM in the germline V gene. CDR3 protein: CASTSLDRGRVEQYF. CDR3 nucleotides: TGTGCCAGCACCTCCCTGGACAGGGGGCGGGTCGAGCAGTACTTC.

The CDR3 region is CSARDLRSRASYGYTF. DNA of the CDR3: TGCAGTGCTAGAGATCTCCGATCCCGGGCATCCTATGGCTACACCTTC. The genes are TRBV20-1 and TRBJ1-2; D not certain. CDR3 size: 16 residues. The ends were cut back, 0 bases at V and 4 bases at J, with 18 bases in the middle. The germline CDR1 and CDR2 sequences are DFQATT and SNEGSKA (reference sequence).

V gene TRBV6-5 combines with J gene TRBJ2-3; D call uncertain. The V gene's germline CDR1 is MNHEY and CDR2 SVGAGI. The V gene lost 7 bases and the J gene lost 4 bases, with 15 bases spanning the gap. The CDR3 is 14 amino acids. CDR3 sequence: CASTTGPPADTQYF. In nucleotides, the CDR3 is TGTGCCAGCACCACTGGGCCTCCGGCAGATACGCAGTATTTT.

Concerning this clonotype: A single base separates this from a much larger clone, so it may be a read error. The V call is TRBV7-8, the J call TRBJ2-7; no definite D call. Germline-derived CDR1 and CDR2 are SGHVS and FQNEAQ. The CDR3 loop spans 11 amino acids. V shed 1 base and J shed 6 bases, with 4 bases lying between them. Here the CDR3 DNA reads TGTGCCAGCAGCTTAGACTTCGAGCAGTACTTC. The encoded protein is CASSLDFEQYF.

This clonotype was seen a handful of times. The DNA of the CDR3 is TGTGCCAGCCGGACAGGGGGGTTACAAGAGACCCAGTACTTC. Amino acid sequence: CASRTGGLQETQYF. The chain combines TRBV6-6 with TRBJ2-5, with 10 nucleotides matching TRBD1. Germline CDR1 and CDR2: MNHNY and SVGAGI (reference sequence). The CDR3 loop spans 14 amino acids. The ends lost 8 bases at V and 2 bases at J; junction bases unmatched: 5.

This clonotype came up a few times. V and J are TRBV7-2 and TRBJ1-6; 7 bases align to TRBD1. V lost 2 bases to trimming and J lost 5 bases; unmatched junction nucleotides: 18. Germline assignment: CDR1 SGHTA and CDR2 FQGNSA. CDR3 length equals 20 residues. The CDR3 sequence: CASSLRVGRGILSDNSPLHF. DNA of the CDR3: TGTGCCAGCAGCTTAAGAGTGGGCAGGGGGATACTCTCTGATAATTCACCCCTCCACTTT.

This clonotype was seen only a few times. DNA of the CDR3: TGCAGCGTTGAGACCTCGGGACAGAACACAGATACGCAGTATTTT. Amino acids: CSVETSGQNTDTQYF. The gene calls are TRBV29-1 and TRBJ2-3; 7 bases fit TRBD1. The CDR3 sequence is 15 residues long. Germline lookup yields CDR1 SQVTM and CDR2 ANQGSEA. V dropped 3 bases and J dropped 2; count of bases not matched to a gene: 8.

This chain joins TRBV5-1 and TRBJ1-1, with D uncertain. The CDR3 runs to 13 residues. V was pared by 8 bases and J by 3 bases, with 14 bases between. Germline CDR1 reads SGHRS; CDR2 reads YFSETQ. The CDR3 loop is CASTNTVDTEAFF. CDR3 nucleotide sequence: TGCGCCAGTACGAACACAGTGGACACTGAAGCTTTCTTT.